The TCR beta chain under discussion was sequenced for a study of blood T cell repertoires in COVID-19. Repertoires were generated with immunoSEQ multiplex PCR, while TCRdb's copy carries only in-frame clones and drops some. The sample has around 290,000 clones, approximately 86% seen once. Trimming left V 3 bases short and J 0 bases short, with 9 bases between. The CDR3 is 14 amino acids. Germline values: CDR1 SGHVS, CDR2 FQNEAQ. This study enrolled people aged about 18 to 95 from about 26 US geographic areas. Sequencing input: PBMCs or T cells enriched from blood (not recorded which). This chain connects TRBV7-8 to TRBJ2-7; D gene uncertain. This TCR derives from a woman younger than 30 who had recovered from COVID-19. The CDR3 loop is CASSFLDVSYEQYF. The CDR3 DNA reads as TGTGCCAGCAGCTTCCTAGATGTCTCCTACGAGCAGTACTTC.